This T cell receptor (beta chain) was profiled in a study of PD-1 blockade in classical Hodgkin lymphoma. Notes on the study in general: CD4+ TCR diversity, unlike CD8+, climbed significantly by C4D1. The diversity seen at baseline in complete responders resembled that of newly diagnosed patients. Undefined causes, possibly disease activity or prior therapy, underlie the repertoire differences.

As for time point: cycle 4 day 1 (C4D1), after five to seven weeks of nivolumab. Exposure to brentuximab vedotin varied, and each patient had relapsed following autologous stem cell transplantation. From thawed PBMCs, CD8+ T cells were isolated by magnetic negative selection. As regards this clone: No antigen is known for it.

The table came from immunoSEQ multiplex PCR; TCRdb's copy has only in-frame clones and leaves some out. Among about 2,500 clones, about 59% were seen once, and the ten largest hold 45%. V dropped 2 bases and J dropped 6 bases, with 17 bases sitting between them. The CDR3 length is 16 residues. Germline V gene data show CDR1 as LNHDA and CDR2 as SQIVND (reference sequence). The sequencing here drew on CD8+ T cells from blood, taken before the fourth cycle of nivolumab. The receptor was isolated from a human donor with classical Hodgkin lymphoma. V gene TRBV19 combines with J gene TRBJ1-5, with D perhaps TRBD1 (6 bases). CDR3 bases: TGTGCCAGTAGTATAACCGGTGGGGGAGGGGGTCAGCCCCAGCATTTT. Translated: CASSITGGGGGQPQHF.